Below, 5 T cell receptor beta chains from the same sample are listed, as sequenced in a study of cytomegalovirus exposure and HLA in healthy donors. PCR amplification relied on 60 Vbeta primers (plus 13 Jbeta primers). Profiled with immunoSEQ multiplex PCR; TCRdb holds only in-frame clones, not every one. The table records about 160,000 clones, around 72% of them present only once. The sample taken for sequencing was PBMCs. The source of these receptors is a woman aged 40 to 55 in good health and CMV-seropositive.

This clone was observed a few times. The chain joins TRBV2 to TRBJ2-7, with D possibly being TRBD1 (6 bases). V was shortened by 8 bases and J by 1 base, with 15 bases between the two germline ends. This CDR3 is built from 14 residues. The germline CDR1 and CDR2 sequences are SNHLY and FYNNEI. The DNA of the CDR3 is TGTGCCAGCCTCCGAGGCAGGGGTTCCTACGAGCAGTACTTC. Protein product: CASLRGRGSYEQYF.

J is TRBJ1-2 and V is TRBV4-2; no firm D call. The V gene lost 0 bases and the J gene lost 4 bases, with 6 bases spanning the gap. The CDR3 is made up of 13 amino acids. Germline assignment: CDR1 LGHNA and CDR2 YNFKEQ. For the CDR3, the DNA is TGTGCCAGCAGCCAAGATGAGGGCTATGGCTACACCTTC. Protein sequence: CASSQDEGYGYTF.

The V call is TRBV6-6, the J call TRBJ1-1; a weak D match, TRBD1 (6 bases). CDR1 MNHNY and CDR2 SVGAGI come from the germline V gene (reference sequence). V lost 9 bases, J lost 2 bases, and 16 bases lay in between. This CDR3 is 14 amino acids long. The DNA of the CDR3 is TGTGCCAGTCCGCGGGAGGGGGACAACACTGAAGCTTTCTTT. Its protein product is CASPREGDNTEAFF.

This sequence joins TRBV5-5 and TRBJ1-1; D gene unclear. Germline lookup yields CDR1 SGHKS and CDR2 YYEKEE (reference sequence). The V end was cut by 0 bases, the J end by 1 base, with 10 bases between. The CDR3 has 15 residues. The CDR3 is CASSLGLSGNTEAFF. DNA for the CDR3: TGTGCCAGCAGCTTGGGACTTTCGGGGAACACTGAAGCTTTCTTT.

The chain recombines TRBV27 with TRBJ2-2; 7 bases map to TRBD1. V lost 5 bases and J lost 9; bases outside the gene matches: 12. In germline, CDR1 is MNHEY, CDR2 SMNVEV (reference sequence). CDR3 size: 15 residues. CDR3 sequence reads: CASSIQQGMERELFF. The DNA for the CDR3 is TGTGCCAGCAGTATCCAACAGGGGATGGAAAGGGAGCTGTTTTTT.